This TCR beta chain was observed in a study of blood T cell repertoires in COVID-19. Study-level background: The study drew acute and convalescent COVID-19 samples from the United States, Italy and Spain.

Clinical history as reported by participants underpinned cohort assignment. Repertoires were generated with immunoSEQ multiplex PCR, while TCRdb's copy carries only in-frame clones and drops some. The table records more than 250,000 clones, around 90% of them present only once. The CDR3 length is 15 residues. Germline-derived CDR1 and CDR2 are SGDLS and YYNGEE. V trimming: 4 bases; J trimming: 5 bases; junction bases outside the gene matches: 7. This clonotype was obtained from a woman aged 25 to 39 who had recovered from COVID-19. The gene calls are TRBV9 and TRBJ2-1; 9 positions match TRBD1. The specimen was PBMCs or T cells enriched from blood (not recorded which). CDR3 nucleotide sequence: TGTGCCAGCAGCCCCCGGGACAGGGCCCACAATGAGCAGTTCTTC. Translating gives CASSPRDRAHNEQFF.